Listed below are T cell receptor beta chains from one sample, sequenced in a study of blood T cell repertoires in COVID-19. Data came from immunoSEQ multiplex PCR; TCRdb stores just in-frame clones and leaves some out. The table lists about 88,000 clones, about 90% of them singletons. The sample taken for sequencing was peripheral blood. These receptors were obtained from a human donor with active COVID-19. The donor label of this sample is uncertain. Both conserved end residues are part of each CDR3. A D gene is named only where the DNA matches it firmly. Some rows have no size entry. The others give once, few or many, or a class for an expanded clone.

d_gene	v_gene	abundance	j_gene	CDR3nt	CDR3aa
TRBD2	TRBV5-1	-	TRBJ2-6	TGCGCCAGCAGAGCGGGACGGGAGTTCTCTGGGGCCAACGTCCTGACTTTC	CASRAGREFSGANVLTF
-	TRBV6-2/TRBV6-3	-	TRBJ1-2	TGTGCCAGCAGTTATTCCCCGAATCGACTCGGCGCGGGCTACACCTTC	CASSYSPNRLGAGYTF
TRBD1	TRBV2	-	TRBJ1-2	TGTGCCAGCAGTACCTTCGGACAGGGAAATGGCTACACCTTC	CASSTFGQGNGYTF
TRBD1	TRBV27	-	TRBJ1-4	TGTGCCAGCAGTTTATGGACAGGGGAAGGAAAACTGTTTTTT	CASSLWTGEGKLFF
-	TRBV28	-	TRBJ2-2	TGTGCCAGCAACCGAGGGGGGGCCTCCGGGGAGCTGTTTTTT	CASNRGGASGELFF
TRBD1	TRBV7-6	-	TRBJ2-2	TGTGCCAGCAGCTTTTCGGACAGGGGTATTGGCGGGGAGCTGTTTTTT	CASSFSDRGIGGELFF
-	TRBV6-1	-	TRBJ2-7	TGTGCCAGCAGTGACAGGGTATACGAGCAGTACTTC	CASSDRVYEQYF
-	TRBV6-5	once	TRBJ2-7	TGTGCCAGGTTTCGAAATGGCAGGCAGTGCGAGCAGTACTTC	CARFRNGRQCEQYF
TRBD1	TRBV19	-	TRBJ1-1	TGTGCCAGTAGGGGACAGGGGGCCGGCACTGAAGCTTTCTTT	CASRGQGAGTEAFF
-	TRBV6-1	-	TRBJ2-7	TGTGCCAGCAGTGACAGTCTTACCGCCTACGAGCAGTACTTC	CASSDSLTAYEQYF
-	TRBV21-1	-	TRBJ2-1	TGTGCCAGCCCCCTGGCGGGGGGGCCCAATGAGCAGTTCTTC	CASPLAGGPNEQFF
TRBD1	TRBV5-5	-	TRBJ2-1	TGTGCCAGCAGCTTTACAGGGGGCAATGAGCAGTTCTTC	CASSFTGGNEQFF
TRBD1	TRBV6-2/TRBV6-3	-	TRBJ1-2	TGTGCCAGCAGTGACGCAGGGGGCGTGGACTATGGCTACACCTTC	CASSDAGGVDYGYTF
TRBD1	TRBV12-3/TRBV12-4	-	TRBJ2-5	TGTGCCAGCAGCCTGCAGGGGGCCGGGACCCAGTACTTC	CASSLQGAGTQYF
-	TRBV5-1	-	TRBJ1-1	TGCGCCAGCAGCTCGGCCACAGGGAACACTGAAGCTTTCTTT	CASSSATGNTEAFF
-	TRBV23-1	-	TRBJ2-5	TGCGCCACGCGGAATTCCTCTCGGACAGCCCAAGAGACCCAGTACTTC	CATRNSSRTAQETQYF
TRBD2	TRBV5-1	-	TRBJ2-1	TGCGCCAGCAGCTTGGCCCTAGCGGGGGCCGATGAGCAGTTCTTC	CASSLALAGADEQFF
TRBD1	TRBV2	once	TRBJ1-4	TGTGCCAGCAGCTTATACAGGGGGGAAGGGGAAAAACTGTTTTTT	CASSLYRGEGEKLFF
-	TRBV6-2/TRBV6-3	-	TRBJ2-3	TGTGCCAGCAGTGATCGAGCGGACCTCACAGATACGCAGTATTTT	CASSDRADLTDTQYF
TRBD1	TRBV6-5	few	TRBJ2-2	TGTGCCAGCAGTTACTCGACAGGGGGTGACACCGGGGAGCTGTTTTTT	CASSYSTGGDTGELFF
-	TRBV7-2	-	TRBJ1-6	TGTGCCAGCAGCTTCCTCTTGGCAGGGGATTCACCCCTCCACTTT	CASSFLLAGDSPLHF
TRBD1	TRBV28	-	TRBJ1-5	TGTGCCAGCAGTTCCTGGACAGGGTCGGGGAATCAGCCCCAGCATTTT	CASSSWTGSGNQPQHF
TRBD1	TRBV3-1/TRBV3-2	-	TRBJ2-7	TGTGCCAGCAGCCAAGAAGCTTGGACAGGGTCTTACGAGCAGTACTTC	CASSQEAWTGSYEQYF
TRBD1	TRBV5-6	-	TRBJ1-5	TGTGCCAGCAGCTTGGCCCACTTGGGGACAGGGGGCAATCAGCCCCAGCATTTT	CASSLAHLGTGGNQPQHF